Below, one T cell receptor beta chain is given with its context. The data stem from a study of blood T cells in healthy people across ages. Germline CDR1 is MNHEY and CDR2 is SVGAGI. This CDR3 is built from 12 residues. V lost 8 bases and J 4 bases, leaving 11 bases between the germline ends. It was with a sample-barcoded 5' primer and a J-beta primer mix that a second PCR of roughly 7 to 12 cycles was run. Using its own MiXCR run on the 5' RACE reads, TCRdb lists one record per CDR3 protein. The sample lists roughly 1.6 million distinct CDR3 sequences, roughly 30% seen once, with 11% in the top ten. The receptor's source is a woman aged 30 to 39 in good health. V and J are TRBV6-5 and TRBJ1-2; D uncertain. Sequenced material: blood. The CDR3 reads CASRGGRYGYTF. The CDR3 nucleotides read TGTGCCAGCCGAGGCGGCCGCTATGGCTACACCTTC.